Listed below are T cell receptor beta chains from one sample, sequenced in a study of blood T cell repertoires in COVID-19. TCRdb keeps only in-frame clones here, not all; method: immunoSEQ multiplex PCR. The data hold fewer than 120,000 clones, with 70% to 90% observed a single time. Sequenced material: peripheral blood. The receptors stem from a human donor in a cohort sampled during active COVID-19. Both conserved end residues are part of each CDR3. The order of the fields is J gene, V gene, CDR3 protein.

j_gene: TRBJ2-7; v_gene: TRBV6-5; CDR3aa: CASTGGVPYEQYF
j_gene: TRBJ2-5; v_gene: TRBV6-5; CDR3aa: CASSWTSGRGETQYF
j_gene: TRBJ2-5; v_gene: TRBV6-1; CDR3aa: CASSDGAGPQETQYF
j_gene: TRBJ2-1; v_gene: TRBV7-8; CDR3aa: CASSSGQGIVEQFF
j_gene: TRBJ2-7; v_gene: TRBV5-6; CDR3aa: CASSFNSYEQYF
j_gene: TRBJ1-1; v_gene: TRBV27; CDR3aa: CASRKPSTGGTTEAFF
j_gene: TRBJ2-7; v_gene: TRBV30; CDR3aa: CAWSAGQGAYEQYF
j_gene: TRBJ2-5; v_gene: TRBV19; CDR3aa: CASSITGGIQETQYF
j_gene: TRBJ2-2; v_gene: TRBV13; CDR3aa: CASSLFVTGELFF
j_gene: TRBJ2-2; v_gene: TRBV7-9; CDR3aa: CAAGQDANTGELFF
j_gene: TRBJ1-1; v_gene: TRBV11-3; CDR3aa: CASSFSGVNTEAFF
j_gene: TRBJ2-5; v_gene: TRBV19; CDR3aa: CASTIWGRMSAATTQYF
j_gene: TRBJ2-7; v_gene: TRBV12-3/TRBV12-4; CDR3aa: CAILAGGTYEQYF
j_gene: TRBJ2-3; v_gene: TRBV24-1; CDR3aa: CATSDSLAGERGDTQYF
j_gene: TRBJ1-1; v_gene: TRBV3-1/TRBV3-2; CDR3aa: CASSQGGGEAFF
j_gene: TRBJ2-7; v_gene: TRBV11-1; CDR3aa: CASSLSRAYSYEQYF
j_gene: TRBJ1-1; v_gene: TRBV5-4; CDR3aa: CASSLSTVMGNTEAFF
j_gene: TRBJ2-7; v_gene: TRBV19; CDR3aa: CASSIAASGGTYEQYF
j_gene: TRBJ2-5; v_gene: TRBV11-2; CDR3aa: CASSLDGAASQETQYF
j_gene: TRBJ1-6; v_gene: TRBV19; CDR3aa: CASSIPGTASPLHF
j_gene: TRBJ2-2; v_gene: TRBV27; CDR3aa: CASSLVRGTGTGELFF
j_gene: TRBJ1-1; v_gene: TRBV7-3; CDR3aa: CASSSQGLPEAFF
j_gene: TRBJ2-1; v_gene: TRBV7-9; CDR3aa: CASSPTVRNEQFF
j_gene: TRBJ1-1; v_gene: TRBV28; CDR3aa: CASSQSQGAEAFF
j_gene: TRBJ2-7; v_gene: TRBV27; CDR3aa: CASSSTVAGGPYEQYF
j_gene: TRBJ2-3; v_gene: TRBV10-3; CDR3aa: CAIRASGATTDTQYF
j_gene: TRBJ2-1; v_gene: TRBV6-4; CDR3aa: CASSDSAGSYNEQFF
j_gene: TRBJ1-2; v_gene: TRBV6-5; CDR3aa: CASSYSSQGYGYTF
j_gene: TRBJ1-4; v_gene: TRBV6-5; CDR3aa: CASSYQPGRNEKLFF
j_gene: TRBJ1-4; v_gene: TRBV15; CDR3aa: CATSRGRIPGQRNEKLFF
j_gene: TRBJ1-2; v_gene: TRBV4-3; CDR3aa: CASSQDRTPLAGYTF
j_gene: TRBJ1-3; v_gene: TRBV4-3; CDR3aa: CASSQDRPGNTIYF
j_gene: TRBJ2-1; v_gene: TRBV7-9; CDR3aa: CASTTGSGVYNEQFF
j_gene: TRBJ2-6; v_gene: TRBV19; CDR3aa: CASSIQGHSGANVLTF
j_gene: TRBJ2-7; v_gene: TRBV11-1; CDR3aa: CASSRTGSYEQYF
j_gene: TRBJ1-6; v_gene: TRBV28; CDR3aa: CASRNTGNNSPLHF
j_gene: TRBJ2-3; v_gene: TRBV20-1; CDR3aa: CSASFVQSTSTDTQYF
j_gene: TRBJ2-7; v_gene: TRBV7-9; CDR3aa: CASSSPGLAGGTYEQYF
j_gene: TRBJ1-2; v_gene: TRBV20-1; CDR3aa: CSPQDSYGYTF
j_gene: TRBJ1-5; v_gene: TRBV10-3; CDR3aa: CAISEGGGSQPQHF
j_gene: TRBJ2-7; v_gene: TRBV7-6; CDR3aa: CASSLWGDRRRSSYEQYF
j_gene: TRBJ2-1; v_gene: TRBV7-3; CDR3aa: CASSLFGGESYNEQFF
j_gene: TRBJ2-3; v_gene: TRBV13; CDR3aa: CASSSGGDTQYF
j_gene: TRBJ2-7; v_gene: TRBV30; CDR3aa: CASRDTGPYEQYF
j_gene: TRBJ2-7; v_gene: TRBV28; CDR3aa: CASSLSPNRGSTYEQYF
j_gene: TRBJ1-5; v_gene: TRBV6-5; CDR3aa: CASSPQGARPQHF
j_gene: TRBJ2-3; v_gene: TRBV5-3; CDR3aa: CARSLYGGETVDTQYF
j_gene: TRBJ1-5; v_gene: TRBV6-1; CDR3aa: CASSAYVGSGNQPQHF
j_gene: TRBJ1-3; v_gene: TRBV12-5; CDR3aa: CASGPEYRVETGNTIYF
j_gene: TRBJ2-6; v_gene: TRBV5-1; CDR3aa: CASSSEVGANVLTF
j_gene: TRBJ1-5; v_gene: TRBV7-2; CDR3aa: CASSLWEGQPQHF
j_gene: TRBJ1-2; v_gene: TRBV6-2/TRBV6-3; CDR3aa: CASSPRTGALHGYTF